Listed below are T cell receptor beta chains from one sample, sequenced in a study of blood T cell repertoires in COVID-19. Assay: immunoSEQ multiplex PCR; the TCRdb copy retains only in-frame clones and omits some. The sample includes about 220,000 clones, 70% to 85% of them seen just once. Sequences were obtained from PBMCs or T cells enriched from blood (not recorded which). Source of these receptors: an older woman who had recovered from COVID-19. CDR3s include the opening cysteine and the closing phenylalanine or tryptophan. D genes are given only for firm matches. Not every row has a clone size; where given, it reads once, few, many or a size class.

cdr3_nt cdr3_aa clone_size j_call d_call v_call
TGTGCCAGCAGCCAAAAAGGGACTCGGGGGGGCTACACCTTC CASSQKGTRGGYTF - TRBJ1-2 - TRBV3-1/TRBV3-2
TGTGCCAGTAACATACAGGGGGCGCCTGGGAATGAGCAGTTCTTC CASNIQGAPGNEQFF - TRBJ2-1 TRBD1 TRBV19
TGTGCCAGCAGCTTATGGGGGGTCACAGAAAATGAGCAGTTCTTC CASSLWGVTENEQFF - TRBJ2-1 - TRBV7-9
TGCGCCAGCAGCCAAGATCGTCTTGGGGGGGCCTATGGCTACACCTTC CASSQDRLGGAYGYTF - TRBJ1-2 - TRBV4-1
TGTGCCAGCAGCCACAGGGACCGCTCCTTCTTC CASSHRDRSFF - TRBJ2-1 - TRBV7-8
TGCGCCAGCAGCCAAGATCCGGGGTCCGACTATGGCTACACCTTC CASSQDPGSDYGYTF - TRBJ1-2 - TRBV4-3
TGTGCCAGCAGCTTAAGACAGGGGAATCAGCCCCAGCATTTT CASSLRQGNQPQHF - TRBJ1-5 TRBD1 TRBV7-2
TGTGCCAGCAGCGGAACTAGCGGTTACACAGATACGCAGTATTTT CASSGTSGYTDTQYF - TRBJ2-3 TRBD2 TRBV9
TGTGCCAGCAGCTTACGTTCGACTAGCGGGGGTTCCACAGATACGCAGTATTTT CASSLRSTSGGSTDTQYF - TRBJ2-3 TRBD2 TRBV7-2
TGTGCCAGTAAACTCGAGGGGGCGGGAGGGGCCAACGTCCTGACTTTC CASKLEGAGGANVLTF - TRBJ2-6 - TRBV19
TGTGCCAGCAGCCTACTAGCGGGAGGAGACGAGCAGTACTTC CASSLLAGGDEQYF - TRBJ2-7 TRBD2 TRBV11-2
TGTGCCAGCAGCTTAGGGCCGGCCGTAGAGGGATTTTCGTACACCTTC CASSLGPAVEGFSYTF once TRBJ1-2 - TRBV7-2
TGCGCCAGCAGTGAAGCTGGAGGACAGGGGCCCTACGAGCAGTACTTC CASSEAGGQGPYEQYF once TRBJ2-7 TRBD1 TRBV10-1
TGTGCCAGACTTCGCACAGATACGCAGTATTTT CARLRTDTQYF - TRBJ2-3 - TRBV19